Shown below are 20 T cell receptor beta chains from a single sample sequenced in a study of shared clonotypes between healthy human individuals. Some clones are missing from TCRdb's copy, which holds only in-frame ones; the method was immunoSEQ multiplex PCR. The data show approximately 500,000 clones, 90% to 96% seen once. Material for sequencing was naive CD4+ T cells sorted from blood. Subset reported: CD45RA+ positively selected. The receptors stem from a woman aged 25 to 39 in good health.

The chain combines TRBV18 with TRBJ1-2; TRBD1 agrees at 7 bases. V lost 3 bases and J lost 5; bases outside the gene matches: 12. The CDR3 extends over 16 amino acids. CDR1 is KGHSH, CDR2 LQKENI, per germline. The CDR3 coding sequence is TGTGCCAGCTCACCCCCGGCCCGACAGGGCCAATATGGCTACACCTTC. It codes for CASSPPARQGQYGYTF.

This chain joins TRBV27 and TRBJ1-2; 7 positions agree with TRBD1. Per germline, CDR1 MNHEY and CDR2 SMNVEV (reference sequence). V lost 4 bases and J lost 4; bases outside the gene matches: 6. The CDR3 is 14 amino acids. CDR3 sequence reads: CASSSDREPYGYTF. The CDR3 bases are TGTGCCAGCAGTTCCGACAGGGAACCCTATGGCTACACCTTC.

The chain couples TRBV6-4 to TRBJ1-6; no clear D. The germline V gene encodes CDR1 MRHNA and CDR2 SNTAGT. CDR3 length: 14 amino acids. The V and J ends lost 0 bases and 9 bases respectively, with 9 bases between them. The CDR3 sequence: CASSDSRPGSPLHF. The CDR3 DNA is TGTGCCAGCAGTGACTCGAGGCCGGGTTCACCCCTCCACTTT.

This clone was recorded once. The J gene is TRBJ2-7, the V gene TRBV7-2; the D is unclear. CDR3 length: 11 residues. Germline V gene data show CDR1 as SGHTA and CDR2 as FQGNSA. V dropped 5 bases and J dropped 10 bases, with 12 bases sitting between them. This CDR3 is CASSLGTIQYF. The CDR3, as DNA: TGTGCCAGCAGCCTGGGTACTATCCAGTACTTC. The full variable domain, its missing parts supplied by reference TRBV7-2 and TRBJ2-7, is GAGVSQSPSNKVTEKGKDVELRCDPISGHTALYWYRQSLGQGLEFLIYFQGNSAPDKSGLPSDRFSAERTGGSVSTLTIQRTQQEDSAVYLCASSLGTIQYFGPGTRLTVT.

The sample holds one count of this clone. The gene calls are TRBV7-9 and TRBJ1-4; no firm D call. The germline CDR1 and CDR2 sequences are SEHNR and FQNEAQ (reference sequence). Trimming took off 5 bases at V and 1 base at J, with 8 bases between the two ends. The CDR3 loop spans 14 amino acids. The CDR3 loop reads CASSRTETNEKLFF. CDR3 coding DNA: TGTGCCAGCAGCCGGACGGAAACTAATGAAAAACTGTTTTTT. Combining the CDR3 with reference TRBV7-9 and TRBJ1-4 gives the whole variable domain DTGVSQNPRHKITKRGQNVTFRCDPISEHNRLYWYRQTLGQGPEFLTYFQNEAQLEKSRLLSDRFSAERPKGSFSTLEIQRTEQGDSAMYLCASSRTETNEKLFFGSGTQLSVL.

The rearrangement uses TRBV18 and TRBJ1-3; D gene ambiguous. The CDR3 is 15 amino acids. V was clipped by 2 bases and J by 0 bases, with 8 bases between them. CDR1 is KGHSH, CDR2 LQKENI, per germline. The CDR3 loop reads CASSPVELSGNTIYF. The CDR3 DNA sequence: TGTGCCAGCTCACCAGTAGAACTCTCTGGAAACACCATATATTTT.

This clone was picked up many times. V is TRBV4-1 and J is TRBJ2-5; D gene unclear. The CDR3 has 14 amino acids. Trimming stripped 2 bases from V and 4 bases from J, with 11 bases between. Per germline, CDR1 MGHRA and CDR2 YSYEKL. The CDR3 region has the DNA TGCGCCAGCAGCCAACAGGAGATGGGAGAGACCCAGTACTTC. Protein product: CASSQQEMGETQYF.

This chain uses TRBV30 with TRBJ1-5; 7 bases are a match to TRBD1. V dropped 3 bases and J dropped 6; count of bases not matched to a gene: 8. Per germline, CDR1 GTSNPN and CDR2 SVGIG (reference sequence). This CDR3 has 14 amino acids. This CDR3 is CAWSQLRGAQPQHF. Written as DNA, the CDR3 is TGTGCCTGGAGCCAACTCAGGGGGGCTCAGCCCCAGCATTTT.

This chain joins TRBV9 and TRBJ2-7, with 11 bases identical to TRBD2. J lost 2 bases, V lost 4 bases, and 8 bases had no gene match. This CDR3 spans 16 amino acids. Germline V gene lookup returns CDR1 SGDLS and CDR2 YYNGEE. Here the CDR3 reads CASSPMGLAETYEQYF. The CDR3 bases are TGTGCCAGCAGCCCTATGGGACTAGCGGAGACCTACGAGCAGTACTTC.

The chain uses TRBV11-2 and TRBJ2-7; D perhaps matches TRBD2 (5 bases). Germline values: CDR1 SGHAT, CDR2 FQNNGV. The CDR3 has 17 residues. V was shortened by 5 bases and J by 4 bases, with 24 bases between the two germline ends. CDR3 amino acids: CASSPLRFMGDPYEQYF. CDR3 nucleotides: TGTGCCAGCAGCCCTCTTCGCTTTATGGGAGATCCGTACGAGCAGTACTTC.

Notes on this clone: Additional DNA sequences in this sample encode the identical CDR3. The rearrangement uses TRBV5-1 and TRBJ2-1; the D is unclear. CDR1 and CDR2 (germline): SGHRS, YFSETQ. Trimming removed 4 bases at V and 5 bases at J, with 4 bases between. The CDR3 is made up of 11 amino acids. Here the CDR3 reads CASSLDNEQFF. The CDR3 DNA follows: TGCGCCAGCAGCCTAGACAATGAGCAGTTCTTC.

This sequence joins TRBV18 and TRBJ1-2; weak D call: TRBD1 (5 bases). Germline V gene lookup returns CDR1 KGHSH and CDR2 LQKENI. V lost 1 base, J lost 0 bases, and 9 bases lay in between. The CDR3 is 15 amino acids. The CDR3 DNA reads as TGTGCCAGCTCACCACGGGGGGGGACTAACTATGGCTACACCTTC. Protein sequence: CASSPRGGTNYGYTF.

The chain carries TRBV9 and TRBJ2-5, with D possibly matching TRBD2 (5 bases). Trimming shortened V by 0 bases and J by 2 bases, and 11 bases separated the two germline ends. Looked up from germline, CDR1 is SGDLS and CDR2 is YYNGEE. The CDR3 is 15 amino acids. The CDR3 bases are TGTGCCAGCAGCGTAGGGCTAGCCAGGCAAGAGACCCAGTACTTC. It translates to CASSVGLARQETQYF.

The chain uses TRBV5-1 and TRBJ1-5; maybe TRBD1 (6 bases). Per the germline V gene, CDR1 is SGHRS and CDR2 is YFSETQ. The V end was cut by 4 bases, the J end by 10 bases, with 15 bases between. The CDR3 is 13 residues long. The CDR3, as DNA: TGCGCCAGCAGCAGGGGGGCAGGTGACCCCCAGCATTTT. Translation: CASSRGAGDPQHF.

The V gene is TRBV5-1, the J gene TRBJ2-7, with 7 bases fitting TRBD2. CDR3 size: 13 residues. Trimming cost V 5 bases and J 7 bases; bases outside gene matches: 9. Germline loops: CDR1 SGHRS, CDR2 YFSETQ. This chain's CDR3 is CASRGLAENEQYF. The CDR3 DNA sequence: TGCGCCAGCAGGGGCCTAGCGGAAAATGAGCAGTACTTC.

V usage is TRBV28 and J usage is TRBJ2-2, with TRBD1 identical over 8 bases. J was trimmed by 4 bases and V by 6 bases; bases with no gene match: 7. This CDR3 is built from 15 residues. CDR1 and CDR2 (germline): MDHEN, SYDVKM. The CDR3 loop reads CASSNGQGGTGELFF. DNA for the CDR3: TGTGCCAGCAGCAATGGACAGGGAGGCACCGGGGAGCTGTTTTTT.

The CDR3 region is CASSLVGDSSYEQYF. The CDR3, as DNA: TGTGCCAGCAGCTTGGTTGGTGACAGCTCCTACGAGCAGTACTTC. This chain links TRBV5-4 with TRBJ2-5, with D perhaps matching TRBD1 (5 bases). The tail of the sequence fits TRBJ2-7 better, so the J call may be wrong. Germline loops: CDR1 SGHNT, CDR2 YYREEE (reference sequence). The length of the CDR3 is 15 residues.

Worth noting for this clone: One end of the junction fails to match germline, which may point to a read error. The V and J genes are TRBV5-4 and TRBJ2-2; TRBD1 matches at 7 bases. This CDR3 is 14 amino acids long. Germline V CDR1 and CDR2: SGHNT, YYREEE (reference sequence). CDR3 residues: CASRLGQTTGELFF. The CDR3 DNA sequence: TGTGCCAGCAGATTGGGACAGACCACCGGGGAGCTGTTTTTT. Full variable domain (rest looked up from reference TRBV5-4 and TRBJ2-2): ETGVTQSPTHLIKTRGQQVTLRCSSQSGHNTVSWYQQALGQGPQFIFQYYREEENGRGNFPPRFSGLQFPNYSSELNVNALELDDSALYLCASRLGQTTGELFFGEGSRLTVL.

This clone was observed a single time. This sequence joins TRBV27 and TRBJ1-5; TRBD1 matches at 7 bases. The CDR3 spans 15 residues. The V gene's germline CDR1 is MNHEY and CDR2 SMNVEV (reference sequence). Trimming removed 5 bases from V and 0 bases from J; junction bases left unmatched: 4. The CDR3 bases are TGTGCCAGCAGTGCTGGGACAGTTAGCAATCAGCCCCAGCATTTT. Encoded protein: CASSAGTVSNQPQHF.

The chain recombines TRBV5-1 with TRBJ2-2, with unresolved D. V gave up 4 bases and J gave up 1 base, with 8 bases separating them. The CDR3 runs 14 residues. Germline V gives CDR1 SGHRS, CDR2 YFSETQ. The CDR3 DNA reads TGCGCCAGCAGCGAACTCTTGAACACCGGGGAGCTGTTTTTT. Residues: CASSELLNTGELFF.